This T cell receptor beta chain derives from a study of control samples from healthy donors and cancer patients. V dropped 5 bases and J dropped 4 bases, with 8 bases sitting between them. The CDR3 has 11 residues. Germline V gene sequence: CDR1 DFQATT, CDR2 SNEGSKA (reference sequence). The table came from immunoSEQ multiplex PCR; TCRdb's copy has only in-frame clones and leaves some out. The sample includes around 230,000 clones, roughly 94% seen only once; the top ten take more than 1.3%. In regard to this clone: The same CDR3 also results from other DNA sequences found in this sample.

V gene TRBV20-1 combines with J gene TRBJ1-1; D call uncertain. The sequence was collected from a man over 45 in good health. Material: blood. This CDR3 is CSASGSTEAFF. For the CDR3, the DNA is TGCAGTGCTTCGGGTAGCACTGAAGCTTTCTTT.